The text below deals with one TCR beta chain. Its antigen is still unknown. This may be a read error: a much more frequent sequence differs by one nucleotide. Per germline, CDR1 MNHEY and CDR2 SVGAGI. This CDR3 spans 13 amino acids. The data belong to a study of read filtering for tumor transcriptome and immune sequencing. Study background: DNase treatment preceded whole-transcriptome library preparation. Notes on the study in general: This fraction held mixed bone marrow immune cells after CD138-negative sorting. Single-read clonotypes: 80% to 90% of IR-seq clonotypes (roughly 4% of reads), 60% to 75% of RNA-seq clonotypes (approximately 43% of reads).

Molecular barcoded adaptors covering alpha/delta and beta/gamma chains were used on 400 ng RNA. TCRdb independently ran MiXCR on the reads; one entry per CDR3 protein. The sample lists tens of thousands of distinct CDR3 sequences; approximately 19% were seen once. The origin of this receptor is a donor at least 40 years old with multiple myeloma. This sequence joins TRBV6-5 and TRBJ1-1; D uncertain. The material sequenced was a population of CD138-negative cells sorted from bone marrow. Here the CDR3 DNA reads TGTGTCAGCACTCAGACCCGAGTCACTGAAGCTTTCTTT. Protein product: CVSTQTRVTEAFF.